This T cell receptor (beta chain) emerged from a study of Ad26.COV2.S vaccination and SARS-CoV-2 variants. At the level of the study: By the intramuscular route, Ad26.COV2.S was given once, or twice 56 days apart.

Treatment here: some 20 received Ad26.COV2.S at low or high dose, single or two shots; 5 received placebo; per-sample allocation not given. The samples were gathered on day 63 after the first injection of vaccine or placebo. Between the trimmed V and J ends, which lost 1 base and 5 bases, there was a span of 14 bases. Germline CDR1 is MNHNY and CDR2 is SVGAGI (reference sequence). The CDR3 consists of 15 residues. The protocol was immunoSEQ multiplex PCR, while the TCRdb copy is restricted to in-frame clones and leaves out a portion. The top ten hold about 5.4% of the sample, which has roughly 330,000 clones, under 90% seen once.

This sample comprised peripheral blood, obtained in a trial of Ad26.COV2.S vaccine versus placebo. The genes are TRBV6-6 and TRBJ2-5, with unresolved D. The receptor comes from a person between 18 and 65 years old who received the Ad26.COV2.S COVID-19 vaccine or a placebo. In nucleotides, the CDR3 is TGTGCCAGCAGTTACTTAAAAGGGAATGTTGAGACCCAGTACTTC. Its protein product is CASSYLKGNVETQYF.